The rows below give T cell receptor beta chains drawn from one sample of a study of T cells after yellow fever vaccination. TCRdb reanalysed the 5' RACE reads using MiXCR and keeps one entry per CDR3 protein. The data hold around 610,000 distinct CDR3 sequences, with less than 15% observed a single time. Material: PBMCs, obtained on the day of the yellow fever booster vaccination. These receptors all stem from a man in his thirties or forties who received the YFV17D yellow fever vaccine. The conserved cysteine and the conserved F or W are not part of the CDR3 here. Fields, in order: CDR3 protein, V gene, J gene, clone size. For some rows the clone size is stated as once, few or many, or as a class when expanded; others skip it.

CDR3: ASWVGYNEQF; V: TRBV6-2/TRBV6-3; J: TRBJ2-1; size: .
CDR3: ATSRPDLHNEQF; V: TRBV15; J: TRBJ2-1; size: .
CDR3: SASKTGDVSYEQY; V: TRBV20-1; J: TRBJ2-7; size: .
CDR3: SVDARQGANEQF; V: TRBV29-1; J: TRBJ2-1; size: .
CDR3: ASEEGRLDTQY; V: TRBV7-9; J: TRBJ2-3; size: .
CDR3: ASSPKGQANTEAF; V: TRBV7-2; J: TRBJ1-1; size: few
CDR3: ASREVQGQLNQPQH; V: TRBV6-1; J: TRBJ1-5; size: .
CDR3: ASNRGELCLYEQY; V: TRBV10-3; J: TRBJ2-7; size: .
CDR3: ASRPPGSGANVLT; V: TRBV6-1; J: TRBJ2-6; size: .
CDR3: ASSQDRGWEAGELF; V: TRBV4-3; J: TRBJ2-2; size: .
CDR3: ASSWGDYTEAF; V: TRBV7-3; J: TRBJ1-1; size: .
CDR3: ASSPITNRLGQSLREQY; V: TRBV6-4; J: TRBJ2-7; size: many
CDR3: ASNPTRNEQF; V: TRBV2; J: TRBJ2-1; size: .
CDR3: ASNPTGPQPQH; V: TRBV6-1; J: TRBJ1-5; size: few
CDR3: ASSRIISAEPQH; V: TRBV4-3; J: TRBJ1-5; size: few
CDR3: ASRGLAGSQETQY; V: TRBV27; J: TRBJ2-5; size: few
CDR3: ASSSGGSFTGELF; V: TRBV12-3/TRBV12-4; J: TRBJ2-2; size: few
CDR3: ASSYAGQPQH; V: TRBV6-6; J: TRBJ1-5; size: few
CDR3: SAPGAGLYEQY; V: TRBV20-1; J: TRBJ2-7; size: few
CDR3: ASRSWGGSNEQF; V: TRBV19; J: TRBJ2-1; size: few
CDR3: ASSDGYNSPLH; V: TRBV12-3/TRBV12-4; J: TRBJ1-6; size: few
CDR3: ASSRLTGSNEKLF; V: TRBV28; J: TRBJ1-4; size: many
CDR3: ASSTTPAGQETQY; V: TRBV12-3/TRBV12-4; J: TRBJ2-5; size: .
CDR3: ATGTETYEQY; V: TRBV2; J: TRBJ2-7; size: .
CDR3: ASRKISRTPGANVLT; V: TRBV7-8; J: TRBJ2-6; size: .
CDR3: ASRSGGSTGANVLT; V: TRBV6-1; J: TRBJ2-6; size: few
CDR3: SGTGGGELF; V: TRBV20-1; J: TRBJ2-2; size: .
CDR3: ASSQSGLEGAEQY; V: TRBV4-3; J: TRBJ2-7; size: .